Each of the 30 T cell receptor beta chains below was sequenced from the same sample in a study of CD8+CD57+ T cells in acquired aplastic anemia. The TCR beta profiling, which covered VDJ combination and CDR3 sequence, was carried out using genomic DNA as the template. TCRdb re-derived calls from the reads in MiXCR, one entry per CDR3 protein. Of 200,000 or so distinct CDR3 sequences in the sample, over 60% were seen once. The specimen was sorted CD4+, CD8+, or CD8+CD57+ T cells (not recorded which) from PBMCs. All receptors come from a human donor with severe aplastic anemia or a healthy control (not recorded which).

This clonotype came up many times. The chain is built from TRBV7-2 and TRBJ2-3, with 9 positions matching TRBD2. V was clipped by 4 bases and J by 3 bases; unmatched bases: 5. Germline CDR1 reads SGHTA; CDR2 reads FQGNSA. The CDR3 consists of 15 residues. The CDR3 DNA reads TGTGCCAGCAGCTACGATAGCGGGGGTACAGATACGCAGTATTTT. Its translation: CASSYDSGGTDTQYF.

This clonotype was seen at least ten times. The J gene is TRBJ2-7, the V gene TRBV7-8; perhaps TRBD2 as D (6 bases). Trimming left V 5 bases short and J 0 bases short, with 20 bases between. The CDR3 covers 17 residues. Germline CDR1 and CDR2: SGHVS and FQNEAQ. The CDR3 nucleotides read TGTGCCAGCAGCCCAGGCGGGATTGGACTCAACTCCTACGAGCAGTACTTC. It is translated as CASSPGGIGLNSYEQYF.

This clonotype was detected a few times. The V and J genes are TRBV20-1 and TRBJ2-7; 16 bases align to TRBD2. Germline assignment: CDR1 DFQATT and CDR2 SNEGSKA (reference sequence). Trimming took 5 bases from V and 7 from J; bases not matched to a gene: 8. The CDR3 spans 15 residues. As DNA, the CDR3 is TGCAGTGCTGAAAAGGGGACTAGCGGGAGGGGTGAGCAGTACTTC. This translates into CSAEKGTSGRGEQYF.

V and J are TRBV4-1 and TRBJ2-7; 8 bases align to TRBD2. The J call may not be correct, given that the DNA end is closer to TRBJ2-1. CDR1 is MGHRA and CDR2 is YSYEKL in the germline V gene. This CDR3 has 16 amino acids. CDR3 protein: CASSQDGGGRFYEQFF. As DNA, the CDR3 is TGCGCCAGCAGCCAAGATGGTGGCGGGAGGTTTTACGAGCAGTTCTTC.

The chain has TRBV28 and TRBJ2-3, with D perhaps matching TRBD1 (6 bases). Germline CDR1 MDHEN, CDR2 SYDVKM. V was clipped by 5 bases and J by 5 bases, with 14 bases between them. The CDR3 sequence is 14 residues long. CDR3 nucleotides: TGTGCCAGCAGTACCCGGGACACGAGAGATACGCAGTATTTT. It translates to CASSTRDTRDTQYF.

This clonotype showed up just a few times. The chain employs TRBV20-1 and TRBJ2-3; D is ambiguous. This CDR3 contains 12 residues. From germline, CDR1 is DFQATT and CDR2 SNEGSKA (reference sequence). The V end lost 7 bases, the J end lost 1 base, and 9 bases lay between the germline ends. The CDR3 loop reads CSVAEGTDTQYF. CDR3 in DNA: TGCAGTGTGGCCGAAGGCACAGATACGCAGTATTTT.

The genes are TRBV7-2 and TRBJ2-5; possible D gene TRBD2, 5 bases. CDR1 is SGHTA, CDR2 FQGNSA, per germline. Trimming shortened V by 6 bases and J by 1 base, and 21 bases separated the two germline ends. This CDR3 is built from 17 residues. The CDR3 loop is CASSEIGPGRGQETQYF. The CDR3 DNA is TGTGCCAGCAGTGAAATCGGGCCAGGTCGGGGCCAAGAGACCCAGTACTTC.

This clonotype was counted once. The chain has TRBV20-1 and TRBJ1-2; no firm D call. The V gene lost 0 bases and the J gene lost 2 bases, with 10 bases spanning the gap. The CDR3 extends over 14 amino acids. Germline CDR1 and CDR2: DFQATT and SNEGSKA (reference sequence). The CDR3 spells CSARDLGQNYGYTF. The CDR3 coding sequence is TGCAGTGCTAGAGATCTCGGGCAAAACTATGGCTACACCTTC.

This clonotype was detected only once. In nucleotides, the CDR3 is TGTGCCAGCAGCGAGGGGGAGGGTGGAGGGTATGGCTACACCTTC. Encoded protein: CASSEGEGGGYGYTF. This sequence joins TRBV9 and TRBJ1-2, with D tentatively TRBD1 (6 bases). Germline assignment: CDR1 SGDLS and CDR2 YYNGEE. The CDR3 covers 15 residues. The V end was cut by 3 bases, the J end by 5 bases, with 17 bases between.

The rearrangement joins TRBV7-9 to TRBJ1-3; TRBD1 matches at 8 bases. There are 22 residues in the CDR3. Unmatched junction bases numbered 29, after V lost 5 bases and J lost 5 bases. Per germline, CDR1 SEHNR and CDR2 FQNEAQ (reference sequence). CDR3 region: CASSLELSKAGQDNGARNTIYF. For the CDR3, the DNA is TGTGCCAGCAGCCTAGAACTGAGCAAGGCGGGACAGGATAATGGAGCCCGAAACACCATATATTTT.

CDR3 sequence: CASSLIDSEAFF. The CDR3, as DNA: TGTGCCAGCAGCTTAATCGACAGTGAAGCTTTCTTT. The chain couples TRBV5-6 to TRBJ1-1, with D maybe TRBD1 (5 bases). The CDR3 consists of 12 residues. V gave up 2 bases and J gave up 7 bases, with 9 bases separating them. CDR1 is SGHDT, CDR2 YYEEEE, per germline.

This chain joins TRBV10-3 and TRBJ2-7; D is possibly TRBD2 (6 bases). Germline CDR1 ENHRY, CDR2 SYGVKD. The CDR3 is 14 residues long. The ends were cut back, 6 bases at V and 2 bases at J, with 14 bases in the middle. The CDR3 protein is CAIRTGTLTYEQYF. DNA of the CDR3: TGTGCCATCAGGACCGGGACTCTAACCTACGAGCAGTACTTC.

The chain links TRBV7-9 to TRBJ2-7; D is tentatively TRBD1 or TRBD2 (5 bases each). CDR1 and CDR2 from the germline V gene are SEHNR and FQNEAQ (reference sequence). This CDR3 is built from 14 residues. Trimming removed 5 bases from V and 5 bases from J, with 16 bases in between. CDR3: CASSPPRGGHEQYF. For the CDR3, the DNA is TGTGCCAGCAGCCCTCCCCGGGGCGGGCACGAGCAGTACTTC.

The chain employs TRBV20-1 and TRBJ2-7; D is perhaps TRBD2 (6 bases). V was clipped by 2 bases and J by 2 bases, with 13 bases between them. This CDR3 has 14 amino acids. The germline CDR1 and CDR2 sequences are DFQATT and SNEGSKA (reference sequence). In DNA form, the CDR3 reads TGCAGTGCTAGACGAGCGCTAGCGCCCTACGAGCAGTACTTC. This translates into CSARRALAPYEQYF.

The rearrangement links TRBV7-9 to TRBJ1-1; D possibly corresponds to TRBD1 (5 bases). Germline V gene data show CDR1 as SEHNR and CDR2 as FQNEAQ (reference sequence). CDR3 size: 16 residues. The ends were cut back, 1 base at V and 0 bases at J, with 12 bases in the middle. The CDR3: CASSLGGVVMNTEAFF. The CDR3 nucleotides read TGTGCCAGCAGCTTAGGGGGGGTGGTCATGAACACTGAAGCTTTCTTT.

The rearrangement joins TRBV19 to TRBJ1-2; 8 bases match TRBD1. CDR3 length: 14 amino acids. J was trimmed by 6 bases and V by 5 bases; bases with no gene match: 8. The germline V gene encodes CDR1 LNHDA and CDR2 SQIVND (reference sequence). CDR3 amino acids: CASSLRTGSHGYTF. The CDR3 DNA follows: TGTGCCAGTAGTCTCCGGACAGGGTCCCATGGCTACACCTTC.

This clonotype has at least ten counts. In DNA form, the CDR3 reads TGTGCCAGCACCCGAGAGGAGTCACCCCTCCACTTT. Amino acids: CASTREESPLHF. The rearrangement links TRBV7-2 to TRBJ1-6; D ambiguous. The CDR3 has 12 residues. CDR1 is SGHTA and CDR2 is FQGNSA in the germline V gene. V lost 7 bases and J lost 10, with 11 bases in between.

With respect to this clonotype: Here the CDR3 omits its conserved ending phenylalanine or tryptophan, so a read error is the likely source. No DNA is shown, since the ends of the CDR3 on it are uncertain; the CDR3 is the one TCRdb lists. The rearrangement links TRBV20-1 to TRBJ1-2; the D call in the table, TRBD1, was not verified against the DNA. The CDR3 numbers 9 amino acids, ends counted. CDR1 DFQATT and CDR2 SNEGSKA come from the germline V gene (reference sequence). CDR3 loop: CSARGRGTD.

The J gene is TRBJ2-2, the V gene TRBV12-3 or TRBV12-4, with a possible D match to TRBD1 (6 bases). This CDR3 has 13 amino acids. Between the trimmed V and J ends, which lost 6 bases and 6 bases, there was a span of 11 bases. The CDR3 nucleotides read TGTGCCAGCAGGGTGGGGGCGGCCGGGGAGCTGTTTTTT. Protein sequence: CASRVGAAGELFF.

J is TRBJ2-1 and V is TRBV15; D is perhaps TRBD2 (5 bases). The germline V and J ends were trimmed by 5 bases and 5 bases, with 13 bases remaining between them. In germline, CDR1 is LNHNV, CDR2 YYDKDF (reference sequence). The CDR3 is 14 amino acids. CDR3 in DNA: TGTGCCACCAGCCGGACTGAGAGGCACAATGAGCAGTTCTTC. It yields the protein CATSRTERHNEQFF.

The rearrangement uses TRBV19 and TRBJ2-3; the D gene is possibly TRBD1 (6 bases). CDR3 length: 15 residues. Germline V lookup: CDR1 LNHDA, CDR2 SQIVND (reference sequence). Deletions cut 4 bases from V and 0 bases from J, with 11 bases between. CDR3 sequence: CASSTQGFSTDTQYF. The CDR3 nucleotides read TGTGCCAGTAGTACCCAGGGGTTTAGCACAGATACGCAGTATTTT.

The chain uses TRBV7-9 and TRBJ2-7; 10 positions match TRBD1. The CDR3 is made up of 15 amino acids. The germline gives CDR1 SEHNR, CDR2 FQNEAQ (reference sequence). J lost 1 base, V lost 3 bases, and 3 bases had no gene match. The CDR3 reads CASSFDRGQSYEQYF. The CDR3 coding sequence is TGTGCCAGCAGCTTCGACAGGGGGCAATCCTACGAGCAGTACTTC.

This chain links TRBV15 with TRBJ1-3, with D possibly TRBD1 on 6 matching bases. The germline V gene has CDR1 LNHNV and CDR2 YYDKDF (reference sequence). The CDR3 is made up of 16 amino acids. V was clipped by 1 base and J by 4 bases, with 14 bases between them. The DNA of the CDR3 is TGTGCCACCAGCAGAGGGGCCACAGGGTCAGGAAACACCATATATTTT. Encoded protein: CATSRGATGSGNTIYF.

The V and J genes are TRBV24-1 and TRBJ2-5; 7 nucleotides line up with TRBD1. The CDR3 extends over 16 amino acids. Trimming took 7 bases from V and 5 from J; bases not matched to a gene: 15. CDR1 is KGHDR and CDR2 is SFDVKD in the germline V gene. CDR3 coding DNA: TGTGCCACCAGCATGGACAGGTGGAACACCGGGGAGACCCAGTACTTC. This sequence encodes CATSMDRWNTGETQYF.

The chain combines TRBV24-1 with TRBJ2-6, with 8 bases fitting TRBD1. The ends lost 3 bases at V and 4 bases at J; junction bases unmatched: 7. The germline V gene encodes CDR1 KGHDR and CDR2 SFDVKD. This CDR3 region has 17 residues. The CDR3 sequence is CATSDADRASGANVLTF. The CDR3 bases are TGTGCCACCAGTGATGCGGACAGGGCATCGGGGGCCAACGTCCTGACTTTC.

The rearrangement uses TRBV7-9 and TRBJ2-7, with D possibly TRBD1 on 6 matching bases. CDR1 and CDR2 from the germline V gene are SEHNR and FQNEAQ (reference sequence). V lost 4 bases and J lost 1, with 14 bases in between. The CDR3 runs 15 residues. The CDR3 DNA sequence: TGTGCCAGCAGCTCCTTGGACAGCTATTCCTACGAGCAGTACTTC. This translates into CASSSLDSYSYEQYF.

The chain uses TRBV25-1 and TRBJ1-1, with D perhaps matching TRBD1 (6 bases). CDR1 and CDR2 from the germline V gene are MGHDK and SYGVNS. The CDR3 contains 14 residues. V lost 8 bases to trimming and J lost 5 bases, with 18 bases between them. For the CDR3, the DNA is TGTGCCAGCCGCCTACCGGGACAATTGACTGAAGCTTTCTTT. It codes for CASRLPGQLTEAFF.

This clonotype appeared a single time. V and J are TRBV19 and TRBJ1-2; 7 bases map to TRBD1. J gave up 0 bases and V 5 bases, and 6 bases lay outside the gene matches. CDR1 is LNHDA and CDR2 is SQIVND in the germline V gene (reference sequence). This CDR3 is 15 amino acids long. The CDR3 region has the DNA TGTGCCAGTAGTCCAGGGACAGACACTAACTATGGCTACACCTTC. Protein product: CASSPGTDTNYGYTF.

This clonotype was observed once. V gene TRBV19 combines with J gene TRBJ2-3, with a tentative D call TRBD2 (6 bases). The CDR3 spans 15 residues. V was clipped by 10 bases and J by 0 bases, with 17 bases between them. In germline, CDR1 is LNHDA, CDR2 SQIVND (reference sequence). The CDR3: CATNRLGTSTDTQYF. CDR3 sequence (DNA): TGTGCCACTAACCGACTGGGGACTAGCACAGATACGCAGTATTTT.

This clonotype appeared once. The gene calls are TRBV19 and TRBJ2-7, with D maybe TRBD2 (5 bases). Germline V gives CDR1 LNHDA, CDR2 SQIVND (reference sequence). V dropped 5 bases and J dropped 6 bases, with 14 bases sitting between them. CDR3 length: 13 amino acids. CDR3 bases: TGTGCCAGTAGTCCGCGCCGAGGGTTCGAGCAGTACTTC. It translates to CASSPRRGFEQYF.